Listed below are T cell receptor beta chains from one sample, sequenced in a study of T-cell reconstitution after alpha-beta-depleted transplantation in children. Via MiXCR, TCRdb re-called the PCR reads, giving one row per CDR3 protein. The sample records some 200,000 distinct CDR3 sequences, 7% to 9% being singletons. The source was PBMCs, mostly from graft donor cells, collected 360 days after TCRalphabeta/CD19-depleted stem cell transplant. All receptors come from a male patient between 2 and 10 years old who had a stem cell transplant for acute myeloid leukemia, so the T cells may come from the graft donor. Each CDR3 is given with its conserved first and last residue.

J gene | V gene | CDR3 protein
TRBJ2-1 | TRBV3-1 | CASSQGTSGRAYEQFF
TRBJ2-5 | TRBV7-9 | CASSRLFVETQYF
TRBJ2-7 | TRBV4-2 | CASSQGTTMNYEQYF
TRBJ1-2 | TRBV25-1 | CASSEQGVWSGYTF
TRBJ2-1 | TRBV29-1 | CSARTRAGGRNEQFF
TRBJ1-1 | TRBV6-5 | CASSFRFQGQNTEAFF
TRBJ1-2 | TRBV29-1 | CSVDSGNGYTF
TRBJ1-2 | TRBV9 | CASSVDGGRSNYGYTF
TRBJ2-3 | TRBV29-1 | CSVDALGRTGRRYF
TRBJ2-2 | TRBV20-1 | CSARLGGRISTGELFF
TRBJ2-1 | TRBV29-1 | CSVRTGGGNEQFF
TRBJ2-1 | TRBV20-1 | CSARAGVRNEQFF